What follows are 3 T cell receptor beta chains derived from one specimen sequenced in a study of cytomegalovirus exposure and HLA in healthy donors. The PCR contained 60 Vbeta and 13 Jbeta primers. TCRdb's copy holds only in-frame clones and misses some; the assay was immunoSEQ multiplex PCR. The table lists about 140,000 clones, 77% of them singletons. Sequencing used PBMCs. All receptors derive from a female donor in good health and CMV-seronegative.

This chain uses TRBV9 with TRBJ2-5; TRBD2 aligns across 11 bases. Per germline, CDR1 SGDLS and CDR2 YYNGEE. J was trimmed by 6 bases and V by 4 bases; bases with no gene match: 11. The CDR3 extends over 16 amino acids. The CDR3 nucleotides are TGTGCCAGCAGCCAAACTAGCGGGGGCTGGGGGAAGACCCAGTACTTC. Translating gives CASSQTSGGWGKTQYF.

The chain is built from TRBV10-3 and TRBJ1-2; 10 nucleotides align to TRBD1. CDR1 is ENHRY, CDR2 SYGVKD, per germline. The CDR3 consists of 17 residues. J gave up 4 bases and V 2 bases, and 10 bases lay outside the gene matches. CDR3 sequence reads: CAISEKGTGDHLYGYTF. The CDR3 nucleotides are TGTGCCATCAGTGAGAAAGGGACAGGGGACCATCTCTATGGCTACACCTTC.

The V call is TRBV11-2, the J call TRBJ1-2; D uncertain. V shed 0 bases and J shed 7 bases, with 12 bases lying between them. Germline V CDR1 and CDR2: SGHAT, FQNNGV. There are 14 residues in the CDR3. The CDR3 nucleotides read TGTGCCAGCAGCTTAGATCGAAACTCGGGTGGCTACACCTTC. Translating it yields CASSLDRNSGGYTF.